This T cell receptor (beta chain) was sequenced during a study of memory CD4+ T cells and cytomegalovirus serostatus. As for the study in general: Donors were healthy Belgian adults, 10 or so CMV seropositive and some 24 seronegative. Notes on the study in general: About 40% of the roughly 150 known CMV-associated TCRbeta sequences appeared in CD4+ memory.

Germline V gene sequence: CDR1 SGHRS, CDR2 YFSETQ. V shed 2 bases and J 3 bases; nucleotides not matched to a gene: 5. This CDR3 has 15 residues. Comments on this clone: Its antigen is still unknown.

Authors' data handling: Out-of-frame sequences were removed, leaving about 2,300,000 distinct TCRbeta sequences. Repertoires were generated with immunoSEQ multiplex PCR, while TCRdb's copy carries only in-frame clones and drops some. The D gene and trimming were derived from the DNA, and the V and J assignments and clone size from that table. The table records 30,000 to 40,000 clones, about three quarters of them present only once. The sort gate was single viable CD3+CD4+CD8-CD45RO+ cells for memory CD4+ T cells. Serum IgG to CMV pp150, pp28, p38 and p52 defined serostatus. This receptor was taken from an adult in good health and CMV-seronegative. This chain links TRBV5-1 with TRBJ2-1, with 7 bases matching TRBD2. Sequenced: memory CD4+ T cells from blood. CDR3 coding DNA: TGCGCCAGCAGCTTACCCCGGGACTACTACAATGAGCAGTTCTTC. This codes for CASSLPRDYYNEQFF.